Each of the 10 T cell receptor beta chains below was sequenced from the same sample in a study of regulatory T cells in long-lasting Graves disease. The authors built TCR beta libraries using iRepertoire HTBI primers and Arm-PCR of CDR3 regions. TCRdb re-called the multiplex PCR reads through MiXCR, storing one row per CDR3 protein. The sample comprises almost 450,000 distinct CDR3 sequences, around 15% of which are singletons, and roughly 10% rests with the top ten. The time point here: newly diagnosed GD, antithyroid drugs for less than 3 months. RNA from PBMCs was the source of the TCR library. These data also formed part of another study, on T cells in Graves' hyperthyroidism and ophthalmopathy.

The sequenced sample was peripheral blood mononuclear cells (PBMCs), obtained at new diagnosis, from a patient treated with antithyroid drugs. The receptors were gathered from a woman under 40 with Graves disease.

The chain recombines TRBV7-9 with TRBJ2-6; 8 nucleotides agree with TRBD2. Germline V lookup: CDR1 SEHNR, CDR2 FQNEAQ (reference sequence). Trimming removed 7 bases from V and 2 bases from J; junction bases left unmatched: 13. CDR3 length: 18 amino acids. The CDR3 spells CASNPFARGVTGANVLTF. The CDR3 DNA sequence: TGTGCCAGCAACCCGTTTGCGCGGGGGGTCACTGGGGCCAACGTCCTGACTTTC. Combining the CDR3 with reference TRBV7-9 and TRBJ2-6 gives the whole variable domain DTGVSQNPRHKITKRGQNVTFRCDPISEHNRLYWYRQTLGQGPEFLTYFQNEAQLEKSRLLSDRFSAERPKGSFSTLEIQRTEQGDSAMYLCASNPFARGVTGANVLTFGAGSRLTVL.

About this clonotype itself: This clone may be a read error of a much larger clone one base away. The chain recombines TRBV5-1 with TRBJ1-1; possibly TRBD1 for D (5 bases). The CDR3 covers 14 residues. Per the germline V gene, CDR1 is SGHRS and CDR2 is YFSETQ. CDR3 in amino acids: CASSEGDWGTEGFF. The CDR3 DNA is TGCGCCAGCTCCGAAGGGGATTGGGGCACTGAAGGTTTCTTT.

V and J are TRBV15 and TRBJ2-7; no firm D call. CDR3 length: 13 amino acids. V was cut by 5 bases and J by 6 bases, with 14 bases left in between. Germline V lookup: CDR1 LNHNV, CDR2 YYDKDF (reference sequence). CDR3 nucleotide sequence: TGTGCCACCAGCGGATACCGTGTGGGCGAGCAGTACTTC. Amino acid sequence: CATSGYRVGEQYF.

This clonotype has at least ten counts. The CDR3 DNA is TGCAGCGTTGAAGATCGCGGCGGGAGCACAGATACGCAGTATTTT. Amino acid sequence: CSVEDRGGSTDTQYF. The chain combines TRBV29-1 with TRBJ2-3; D is possibly TRBD2 (5 bases). V shed 0 bases and J shed 0 bases, with 10 bases lying between them. CDR1 SQVTM and CDR2 ANQGSEA come from the germline V gene. The CDR3 length is 15 residues.

This clonotype was detected a few times. V is TRBV13 and J is TRBJ1-6; TRBD1 might be the D (5 bases). Germline V gene lookup returns CDR1 PRHDT and CDR2 FYEKMQ (reference sequence). CDR3 length: 16 residues. With 6 bases removed from V and 6 bases from J, the gap between germline ends came to 18 bases. CDR3 protein: CASSPQGKGGNSPLHF. CDR3 sequence (DNA): TGTGCCAGCAGTCCTCAGGGAAAGGGCGGTAATTCACCCCTCCACTTT.

This clonotype was found many times. The rearrangement links TRBV29-1 to TRBJ2-1; the D is unclear. The CDR3 covers 11 residues. Germline CDR1 reads SQVTM; CDR2 reads ANQGSEA. V was clipped by 6 bases and J by 7 bases, with 10 bases between them. The CDR3 here is CSVQPLNEQFF. For the CDR3, the DNA is TGCAGCGTCCAACCCCTTAATGAGCAGTTCTTC.

This clonotype was seen ten or more times. This chain joins TRBV6-5 and TRBJ2-1, with 9 bases fitting TRBD2. This CDR3 has 15 amino acids. Unmatched junction bases numbered 8, after V lost 0 bases and J lost 11 bases. The germline V gene has CDR1 MNHEY and CDR2 SVGAGI. CDR3 sequence (DNA): TGTGCCAGCAGTTACTCTCTAGCGGGACGACTCCAGCAGTTCTTC. It encodes CASSYSLAGRLQQFF.

In this sample, this clonotype turned up many times. The rearrangement joins TRBV11-2 to TRBJ2-2; 9 bases fit TRBD2. The CDR3 sequence is 18 residues long. CDR1 SGHAT and CDR2 FQNNGV come from the germline V gene. Germline trimming cut 3 bases from V and 1 base from J; bases unmatched to any gene: 9. In nucleotides, the CDR3 is TGTGCCAGCAGCTTCCCCACCTGGACTAGCGAGAACACCGGGGAGCTGTTTTTT. It codes for CASSFPTWTSENTGELFF.

For this clonotype: A far larger clone lies a single base away; this is likely a read error. V gene TRBV14 combines with J gene TRBJ2-7, with D unclear. The V gene lost 1 base and the J gene lost 3 bases, with 4 bases spanning the gap. CDR3 length: 12 amino acids. Germline V CDR1 and CDR2: SGHDN, FVKESK. Written as DNA, the CDR3 is TGTGCCAGCAGCCAAGTTTACTACGAGCAGTACTTC. This encodes CASSQVYYEQYF.

This clonotype was observed a handful of times. The chain couples TRBV9 to TRBJ1-4; D possibly corresponds to TRBD1 (6 bases). CDR1 is SGDLS, CDR2 YYNGEE, per germline. This CDR3 is 14 amino acids long. Trimming took off 4 bases at V and 8 bases at J, with 15 bases between the two ends. The chain's CDR3 is CASSPGGGTEKLFF. As DNA, the CDR3 is TGTGCCAGCAGCCCGGGGGGGGGCACAGAAAAACTGTTTTTT.